The clone carrying this T cell receptor (beta chain) appeared a few times. The antigen is undetermined. The sample originates from a study of shared clonotypes between healthy human individuals. Study-wide points: Clonotype sharing levels among donors were expected to vary with sequencing depth. Naive subsets tended to show greater estimated richness than memory subsets.

CDR1 and CDR2 from the germline V gene are SGHRS and YFSETQ. The CDR3 is 12 amino acids. V was pared by 1 base and J by 6 bases, with 7 bases between. Assay: immunoSEQ multiplex PCR; the TCRdb copy retains only in-frame clones and omits some. This repertoire shows roughly 2,300,000 clones, roughly 90% found once; its top ten account for more than 0.35%. Material: naive CD4+ T cells from PBMCs. Subset denoted: CD45RA+ positively selected. The TCR was taken from a man younger than 35 in good health. Some clones in this sample may be carry-over from other donors' samples. The rearrangement joins TRBV5-1 to TRBJ1-1; D unresolved. CDR3 sequence: CASSLNTAEAFF. Written as DNA, the CDR3 is TGCGCCAGCAGCTTGAATACAGCTGAAGCTTTCTTT.